This T cell receptor beta chain was identified during a study of blood T cell repertoires in COVID-19. Study-level information: The origin of the acute and convalescent COVID-19 samples was the United States, Italy and Spain.

The CDR3 is 14 amino acids. V trimming: 0 bases; J trimming: 8 bases; junction bases outside the gene matches: 7. Germline V gene sequence: CDR1 SGHRS, CDR2 YFSETQ. This clone has a handful of counts. In the original workflow: Amplifying reference gene primers gave estimates of nucleated cell counts. Clones were sequenced by immunoSEQ multiplex PCR, and TCRdb holds only the in-frame ones, with some missing. That table furnishes V, J and clone size, whereas the DNA furnished D and trimming. The sample shows around 76,000 clones, 81% of them seen only once. This sequence joins TRBV5-1 and TRBJ1-2; 7 nucleotides align to TRBD1. This clonotype originated in a woman aged 70-85 years with acute or convalescent COVID-19. Sequencing was carried out using peripheral blood. In nucleotides, the CDR3 is TGCGCCAGCAGCTTGGGAGGGGGCGTTAACGGCTACACCTTC. Its protein is CASSLGGGVNGYTF.